This TCR beta chain was sequenced in a study of blood T cell repertoires in COVID-19. Study-wide context: The United States, Italy and Spain were the sources of the acute and convalescent COVID-19 samples. Sources were T cells, B-cell-depleted T cells, or PBMCs; the material itself was cDNA or gDNA.

Original methodology: Amplification from reference gene primers served as the basis for estimated nucleated cell counts. Sequenced by immunoSEQ multiplex PCR; TCRdb stores in-frame clones only, minus some. V, J and clone size reflect that table, while D and trimming were determined from the DNA. This sample has over 200,000 clones, with 91% found just once. The CDR3 totals 15 residues. The V and J ends lost 5 bases and 1 base, in that order; junction bases with no gene match: 8. CDR1 and CDR2 from the germline V gene are SGHTA and FQGNSA. The Seattle patients, enrolled during active infection, were followed longitudinally.

The sequence derives from a young adult with COVID-19, enrolled during active disease. This chain uses TRBV7-2 with TRBJ2-7, with 7 positions matching TRBD2. The sample was peripheral blood. The DNA for the CDR3 is TGTGCCAGCAGCGGCCAGCGGGGCCCATCCTACGAGCAGTACTTC. It yields the protein CASSGQRGPSYEQYF. The full variable domain, completed using reference TRBV7-2 and TRBJ2-7, is GAGVSQSPSNKVTEKGKDVELRCDPISGHTALYWYRQSLGQGLEFLIYFQGNSAPDKSGLPSDRFSAERTGGSVSTLTIQRTQQEDSAVYLCASSGQRGPSYEQYFGPGTRLTVT.